The rows below give T cell receptor beta chains drawn from one sample of a study of OX40 agonist ivuxolimab in advanced cancers. Repertoires were generated with immunoSEQ multiplex PCR, while TCRdb's copy carries only in-frame clones and drops some. The data show some 74,000 clones, less than 95% seen once. The specimen was CD4+ or CD8+ T cells sorted from blood, collected in a trial of the OX40 agonist ivuxolimab. Every receptor here comes from an adult with an advanced solid tumor such as melanoma, head and neck, liver or kidney cancer. Both conserved end residues are part of each CDR3. The D gene is left open where the match is weak. Some rows have no size entry. The others give once, few or many, or a class for an expanded clone.

J gene,clone size,V gene,D gene,CDR3 protein,CDR3 DNA
TRBJ1-1,NA,TRBV5-4,NA,CASSLDGVNTEAFF,TGTGCCAGCAGCTTAGACGGGGTGAACACTGAAGCTTTCTTT
TRBJ1-6,NA,TRBV6-5,NA,CASRSDTRGSPLHF,TGTGCCAGCAGATCTGACACCCGTGGTTCACCCCTCCACTTT
TRBJ1-1,NA,TRBV2,NA,CASKRRTNTEAFF,TGTGCCAGCAAACGGCGGACGAACACTGAAGCTTTCTTT
TRBJ2-5,NA,TRBV28,TRBD2,CASSSGAGEETQYF,TGTGCCAGCAGTTCCGGGGCGGGGGAGGAGACCCAGTACTTC
TRBJ2-5,NA,TRBV5-1,TRBD1,CASSLGQGRETQYF,TGCGCCAGCAGCTTGGGACAGGGTCGAGAGACCCAGTACTTC
TRBJ2-2,NA,TRBV30,TRBD1,CAWTPDRGRTGELFF,TGTGCCTGGACTCCTGACAGGGGGCGAACCGGGGAGCTGTTTTTT
TRBJ1-1,NA,TRBV28,TRBD1,CASSIRTGRTEAFF,TGTGCCAGCAGTATCCGGACAGGGAGGACTGAAGCTTTCTTT
TRBJ1-3,NA,TRBV5-4,NA,CASSGKGGNTIYF,TGTGCCAGCAGCGGGAAAGGGGGAAACACCATATATTTT
TRBJ1-1,NA,TRBV28,NA,CASSRGPGNTEAFF,TGTGCCAGCAGTAGGGGTCCAGGGAACACTGAAGCTTTCTTT
TRBJ1-5,few,TRBV6-5,NA,CASRIRQYSNQPQHF,TGTGCCAGCAGGATTCGACAGTATAGCAATCAGCCCCAGCATTTT
TRBJ1-2,NA,TRBV11-2,NA,CASSLVSGVGGYTF,TGTGCCAGCAGCTTGGTTTCCGGAGTCGGCGGCTACACCTTC
TRBJ1-2,NA,TRBV18,TRBD1,CASSPDRDYGYTF,TGTGCCAGCTCACCGGACAGGGACTATGGCTACACCTTC
TRBJ2-1,NA,TRBV18,NA,CASSPNGDHNEQFF,TGTGCCAGCTCACCGAATGGAGATCACAATGAGCAGTTCTTC
TRBJ1-1,NA,TRBV6-6,NA,CASSDLGSKTEAFF,TGTGCCAGCAGTGACCTCGGGTCAAAGACTGAAGCTTTCTTT
TRBJ1-2,once,TRBV5-1,TRBD1,CASSSTGANYGYTF,TGCGCCAGCAGCAGTACAGGGGCTAACTATGGCTACACCTTC
TRBJ1-1,NA,TRBV7-9,NA,CASSDGQLNTEAFF,TGTGCCAGCAGCGACGGACAGCTGAACACTGAAGCTTTCTTT
TRBJ2-2,NA,TRBV10-2,TRBD1,CAGQGAANTGELFF,TGCGCCGGACAGGGGGCCGCGAACACCGGGGAGCTGTTTTTT
TRBJ1-1,NA,TRBV27,NA,CASSLGLGLFRAFF,TGTGCCAGCAGTTTGGGGTTGGGGCTCTTCCGCGCTTTCTTT
TRBJ2-6,NA,TRBV7-3,NA,CASSQPGQSGANVLTF,TGTGCCAGCAGCCAGCCCGGACAATCTGGGGCCAACGTCCTGACTTTC
TRBJ2-3,NA,TRBV25-1,TRBD2,CATTGLAGERSTDTQYF,TGTGCCACTACCGGACTAGCGGGGGAACGTAGCACAGATACGCAGTATTTT
TRBJ1-5,NA,TRBV6-6,NA,CASSYSPGGNQPQHF,TGTGCCAGCAGTTACTCACCAGGGGGCAATCAGCCCCAGCATTTT
TRBJ2-1,NA,TRBV5-1,NA,CASSLGYYPGYNEQFF,TGCGCCAGCAGCTTAGGGTATTACCCTGGGTACAATGAGCAGTTCTTC
TRBJ1-6,NA,TRBV23-1,NA,CASSQVHRESLHF,TGCGCCAGCAGTCAAGTTCACAGGGAGTCCCTCCACTTT
TRBJ1-1,NA,TRBV16,NA,CASSQSQVNTEAFF,TGTGCCAGCAGCCAATCCCAGGTGAACACTGAAGCTTTCTTT